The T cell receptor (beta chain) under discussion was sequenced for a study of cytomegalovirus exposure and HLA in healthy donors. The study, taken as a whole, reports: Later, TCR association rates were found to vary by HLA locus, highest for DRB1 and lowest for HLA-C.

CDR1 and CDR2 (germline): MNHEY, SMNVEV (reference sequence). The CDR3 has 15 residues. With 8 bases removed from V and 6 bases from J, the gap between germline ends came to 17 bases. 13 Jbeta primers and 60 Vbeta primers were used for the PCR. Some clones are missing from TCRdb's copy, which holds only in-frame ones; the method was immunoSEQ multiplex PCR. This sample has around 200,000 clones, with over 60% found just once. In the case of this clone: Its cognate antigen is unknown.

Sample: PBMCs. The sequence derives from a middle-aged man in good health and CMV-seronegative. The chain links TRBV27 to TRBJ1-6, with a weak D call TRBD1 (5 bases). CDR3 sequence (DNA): TGTGCCAGCGGGTATAGGGGAATTGGTAATTCACCCCTCCACTTT. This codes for CASGYRGIGNSPLHF.